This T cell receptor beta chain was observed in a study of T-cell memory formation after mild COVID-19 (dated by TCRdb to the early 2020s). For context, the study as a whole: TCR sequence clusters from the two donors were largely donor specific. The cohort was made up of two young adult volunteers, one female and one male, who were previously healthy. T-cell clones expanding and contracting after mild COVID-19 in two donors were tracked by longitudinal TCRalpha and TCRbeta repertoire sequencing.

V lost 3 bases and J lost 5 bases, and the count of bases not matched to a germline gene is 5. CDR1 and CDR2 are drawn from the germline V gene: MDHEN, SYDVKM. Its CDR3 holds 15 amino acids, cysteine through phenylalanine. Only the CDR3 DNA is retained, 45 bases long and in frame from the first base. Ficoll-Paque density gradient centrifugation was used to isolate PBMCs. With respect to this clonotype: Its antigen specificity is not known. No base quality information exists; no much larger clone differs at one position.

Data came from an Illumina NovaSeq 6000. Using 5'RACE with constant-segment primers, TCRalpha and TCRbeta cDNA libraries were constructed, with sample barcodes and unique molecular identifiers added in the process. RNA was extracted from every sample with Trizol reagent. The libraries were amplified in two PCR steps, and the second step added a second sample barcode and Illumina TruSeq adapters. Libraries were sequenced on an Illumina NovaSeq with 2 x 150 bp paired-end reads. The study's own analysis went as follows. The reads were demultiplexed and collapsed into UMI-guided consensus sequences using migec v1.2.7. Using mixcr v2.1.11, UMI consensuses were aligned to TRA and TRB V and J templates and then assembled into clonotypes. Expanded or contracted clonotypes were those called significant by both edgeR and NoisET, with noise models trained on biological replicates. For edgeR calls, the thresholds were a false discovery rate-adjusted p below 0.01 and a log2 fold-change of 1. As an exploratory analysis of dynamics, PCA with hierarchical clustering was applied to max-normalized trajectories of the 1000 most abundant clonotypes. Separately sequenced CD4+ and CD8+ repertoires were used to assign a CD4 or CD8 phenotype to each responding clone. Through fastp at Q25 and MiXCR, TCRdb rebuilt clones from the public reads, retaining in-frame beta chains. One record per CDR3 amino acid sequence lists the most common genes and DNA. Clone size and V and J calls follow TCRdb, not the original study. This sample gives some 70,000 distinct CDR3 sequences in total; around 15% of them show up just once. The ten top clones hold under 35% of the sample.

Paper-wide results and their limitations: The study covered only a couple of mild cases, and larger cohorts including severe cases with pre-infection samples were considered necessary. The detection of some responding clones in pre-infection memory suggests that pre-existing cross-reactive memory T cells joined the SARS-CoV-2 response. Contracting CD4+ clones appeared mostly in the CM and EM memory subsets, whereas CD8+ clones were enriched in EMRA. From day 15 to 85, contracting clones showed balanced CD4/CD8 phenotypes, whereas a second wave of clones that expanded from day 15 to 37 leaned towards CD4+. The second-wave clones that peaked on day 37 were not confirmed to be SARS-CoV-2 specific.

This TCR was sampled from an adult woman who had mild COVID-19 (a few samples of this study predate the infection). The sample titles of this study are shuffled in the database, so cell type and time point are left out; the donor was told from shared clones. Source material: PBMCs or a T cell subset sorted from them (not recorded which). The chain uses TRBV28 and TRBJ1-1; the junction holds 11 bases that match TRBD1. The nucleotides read TGTGCCAGCAGTTTGGCGGGACAGGGGGGGACTGAAGCTTTCTTT. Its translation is CASSLAGQGGTEAFF.